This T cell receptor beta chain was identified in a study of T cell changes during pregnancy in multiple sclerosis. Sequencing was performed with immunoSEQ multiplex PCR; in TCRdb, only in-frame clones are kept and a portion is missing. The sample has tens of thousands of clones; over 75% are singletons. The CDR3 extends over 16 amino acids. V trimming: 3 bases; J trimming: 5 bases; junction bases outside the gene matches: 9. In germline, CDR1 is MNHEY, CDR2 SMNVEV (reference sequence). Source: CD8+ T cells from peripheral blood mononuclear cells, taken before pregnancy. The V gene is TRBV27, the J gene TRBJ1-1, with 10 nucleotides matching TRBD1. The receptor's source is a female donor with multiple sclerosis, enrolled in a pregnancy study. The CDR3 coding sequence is TGTGCCAGCAGTTTGGGGACAGGGGCAGGGGTGACTGAAGCTTTCTTT. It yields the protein CASSLGTGAGVTEAFF.